This T cell receptor beta chain was sequenced during a study of blood T cell repertoires in COVID-19. Seattle patients were enrolled during active infection and followed longitudinally. TCRdb keeps only in-frame clones here, not all; method: immunoSEQ multiplex PCR. The data contain about 200,000 clones, approximately 91% of them seen just once; the ten biggest clones take up 15% to 20%. Trimming removed 7 bases at V and 0 bases at J, with 4 bases between. The CDR3 is 12 amino acids. Germline CDR1 MNHEY, CDR2 SVGAGI. The clonotype comes from a man aged 45-65 years with COVID-19, enrolled during active disease. V and J are TRBV6-5 and TRBJ1-5; D gene ambiguous. The sample taken for sequencing was peripheral blood. CDR3 sequence reads: CASTLSNQPQHF. The CDR3 DNA sequence: TGTGCCAGCACTCTTAGCAATCAGCCCCAGCATTTT.